The clone carrying this TCR beta chain was found a few times. This sample was included in a study of blood T cell repertoires in COVID-19. Turning to the study itself: Sample material is recorded as cDNA or gDNA derived from T cells, B-cell-depleted T cells, or PBMCs.

This table comes from immunoSEQ multiplex PCR, and its TCRdb copy is limited to in-frame clones, with some not included. The profile shows around 270,000 clones, 88% of them singletons. V was cut by 7 bases and J by 5 bases, with 14 bases left in between. CDR1 is SNHLY, CDR2 FYNNEI, per germline. This CDR3 is built from 13 residues. This sequence originates from a middle-aged woman who had been exposed to COVID-19. The sample consisted of PBMCs or T cells enriched from blood (not recorded which). The chain links TRBV2 to TRBJ1-1; D unresolved. CDR3 DNA sequence: TGTGCCAGCACCCCCGGGGTGGCAACTGAAGCTTTCTTT. Protein sequence: CASTPGVATEAFF.